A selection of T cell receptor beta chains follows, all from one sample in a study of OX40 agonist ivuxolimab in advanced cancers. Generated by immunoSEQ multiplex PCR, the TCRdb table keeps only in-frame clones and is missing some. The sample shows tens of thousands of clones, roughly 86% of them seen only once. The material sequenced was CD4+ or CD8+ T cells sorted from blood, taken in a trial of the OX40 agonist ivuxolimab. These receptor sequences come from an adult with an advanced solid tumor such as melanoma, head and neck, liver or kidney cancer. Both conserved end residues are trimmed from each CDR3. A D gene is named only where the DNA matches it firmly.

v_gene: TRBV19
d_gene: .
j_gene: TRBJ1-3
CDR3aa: ASSSGGLPGNTIY

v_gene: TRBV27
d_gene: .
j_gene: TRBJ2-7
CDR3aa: ASSFGWMNEQY

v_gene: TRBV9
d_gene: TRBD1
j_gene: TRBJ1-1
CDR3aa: ASSWPGQGWTEAF

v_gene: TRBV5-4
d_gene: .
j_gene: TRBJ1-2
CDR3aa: ASSSETGAGGYT

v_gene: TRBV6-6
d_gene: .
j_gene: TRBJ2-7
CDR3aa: ASTRDLASHEQY

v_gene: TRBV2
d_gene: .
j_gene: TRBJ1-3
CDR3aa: ASRGNTIY

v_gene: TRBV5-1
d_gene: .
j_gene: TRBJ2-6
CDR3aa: ASSSNRVTGANVLT

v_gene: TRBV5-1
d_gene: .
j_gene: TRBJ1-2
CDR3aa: ASSLSGREGGYT

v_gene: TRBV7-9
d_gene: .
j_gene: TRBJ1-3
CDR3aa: ATPRRGSSGNTIY

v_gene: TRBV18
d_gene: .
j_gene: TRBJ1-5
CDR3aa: ASSPDADSNQPQH

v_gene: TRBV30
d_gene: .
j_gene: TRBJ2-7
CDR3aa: AWMILGGEQY

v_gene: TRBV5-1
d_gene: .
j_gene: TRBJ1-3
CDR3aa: ASSDGGVGGNTIY

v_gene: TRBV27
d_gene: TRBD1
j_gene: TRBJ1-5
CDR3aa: ASSHGTGSEQPQH

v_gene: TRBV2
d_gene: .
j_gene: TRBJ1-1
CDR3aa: ASSASQGLSEAF

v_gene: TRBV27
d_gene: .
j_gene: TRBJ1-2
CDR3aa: ASSFRDSRSGYT

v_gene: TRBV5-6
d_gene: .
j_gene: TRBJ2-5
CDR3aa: ASSLGRKETQY

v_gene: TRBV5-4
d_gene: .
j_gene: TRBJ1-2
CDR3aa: ASSLARTGPFYGYT

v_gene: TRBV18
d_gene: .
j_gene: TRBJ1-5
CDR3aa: ASSPQENQPQH

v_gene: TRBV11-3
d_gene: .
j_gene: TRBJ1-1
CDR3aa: ASSSRPDTEAF

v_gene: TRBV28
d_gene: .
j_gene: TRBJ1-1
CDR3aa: ASSPTGFNTEAF

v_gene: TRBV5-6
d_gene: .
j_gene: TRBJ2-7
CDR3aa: ASSLVDRSIYEQY

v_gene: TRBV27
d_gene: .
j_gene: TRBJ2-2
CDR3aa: ASSFRAKGTGELF

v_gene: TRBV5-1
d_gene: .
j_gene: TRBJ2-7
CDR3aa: ASSQDTSYEQY

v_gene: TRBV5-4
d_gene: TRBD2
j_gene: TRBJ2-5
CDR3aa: ASSPPGTTSRETQY

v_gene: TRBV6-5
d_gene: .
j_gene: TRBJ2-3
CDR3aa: ASSLATSTDTQY

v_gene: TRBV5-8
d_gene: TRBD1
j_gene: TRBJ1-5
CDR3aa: ASRLGQTRSSNQPQH

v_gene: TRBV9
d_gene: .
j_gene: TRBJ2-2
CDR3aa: ASSVESAGELF

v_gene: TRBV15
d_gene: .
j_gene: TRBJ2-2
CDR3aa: ATSNQFGAGNTGELF

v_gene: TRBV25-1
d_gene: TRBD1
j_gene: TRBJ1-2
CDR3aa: ASSASGTGEGYT

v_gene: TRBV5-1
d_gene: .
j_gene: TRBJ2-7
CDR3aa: ASSLTLFGANEQY

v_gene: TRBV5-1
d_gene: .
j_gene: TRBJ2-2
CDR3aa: ASSIDPAGTGELF

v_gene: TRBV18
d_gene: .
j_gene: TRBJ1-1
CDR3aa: ASSPEPPGYTEAF

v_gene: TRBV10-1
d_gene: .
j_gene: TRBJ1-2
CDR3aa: ASSPDRSGGYT

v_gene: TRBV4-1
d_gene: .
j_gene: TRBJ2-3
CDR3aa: ASSQVGWSTDTQY

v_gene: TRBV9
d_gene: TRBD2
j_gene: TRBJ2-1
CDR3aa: ASSLRVTSGGHNEQF

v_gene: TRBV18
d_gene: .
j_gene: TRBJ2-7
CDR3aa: ASSLDNYEQY

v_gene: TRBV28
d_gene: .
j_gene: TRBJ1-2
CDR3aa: ASTLQVPWDGYT

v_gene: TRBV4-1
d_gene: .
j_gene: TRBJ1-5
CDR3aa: ASSQDGNQPQH

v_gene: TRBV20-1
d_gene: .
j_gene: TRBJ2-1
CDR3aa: SALDYNEQF

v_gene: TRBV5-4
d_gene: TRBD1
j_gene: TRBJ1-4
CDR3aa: ASSSDRGPGEKLF

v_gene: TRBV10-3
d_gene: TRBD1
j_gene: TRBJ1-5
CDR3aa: AISEQGGQPQH